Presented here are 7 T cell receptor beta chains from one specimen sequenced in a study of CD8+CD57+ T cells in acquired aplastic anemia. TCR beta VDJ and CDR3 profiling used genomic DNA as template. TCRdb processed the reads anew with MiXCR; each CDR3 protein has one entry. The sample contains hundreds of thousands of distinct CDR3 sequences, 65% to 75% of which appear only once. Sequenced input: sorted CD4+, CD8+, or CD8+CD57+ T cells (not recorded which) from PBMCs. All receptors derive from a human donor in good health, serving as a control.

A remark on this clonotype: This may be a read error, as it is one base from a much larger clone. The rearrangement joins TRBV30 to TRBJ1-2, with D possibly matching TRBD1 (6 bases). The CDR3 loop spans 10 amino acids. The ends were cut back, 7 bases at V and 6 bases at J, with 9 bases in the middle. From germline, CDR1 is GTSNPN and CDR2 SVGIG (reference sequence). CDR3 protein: CASGVDGYTF. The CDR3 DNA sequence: TGTGCCTCAGGGGTCGATGGCTACACCTTC.

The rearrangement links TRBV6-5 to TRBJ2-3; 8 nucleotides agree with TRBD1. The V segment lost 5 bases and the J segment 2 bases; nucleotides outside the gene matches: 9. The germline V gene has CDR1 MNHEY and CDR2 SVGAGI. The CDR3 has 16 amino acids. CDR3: CASSKGQGVITDTQYF. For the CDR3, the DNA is TGTGCCAGCAGTAAAGGACAGGGCGTCATCACAGATACGCAGTATTTT.

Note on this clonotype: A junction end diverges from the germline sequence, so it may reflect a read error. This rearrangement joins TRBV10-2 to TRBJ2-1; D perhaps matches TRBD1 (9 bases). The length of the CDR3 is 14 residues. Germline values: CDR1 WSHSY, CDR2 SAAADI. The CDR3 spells CASSYRTGGGRKFF. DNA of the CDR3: TGTGCCAGCAGTTACCGAACAGGGGGCGGGAGGAAGTTCTTC.

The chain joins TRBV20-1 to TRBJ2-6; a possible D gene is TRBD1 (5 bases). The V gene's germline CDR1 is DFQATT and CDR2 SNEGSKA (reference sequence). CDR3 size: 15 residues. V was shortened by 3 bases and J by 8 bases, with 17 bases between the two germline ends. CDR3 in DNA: TGCAGTGCTAGGACAGCTGAAGCCAAAACCAACGTCCTGACTTTC. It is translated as CSARTAEAKTNVLTF.

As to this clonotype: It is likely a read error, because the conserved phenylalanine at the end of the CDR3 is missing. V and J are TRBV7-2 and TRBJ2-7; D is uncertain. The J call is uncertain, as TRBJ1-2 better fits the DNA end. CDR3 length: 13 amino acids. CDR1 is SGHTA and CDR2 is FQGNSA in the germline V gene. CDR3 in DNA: TGTGCCAGTTTATATCAGAGCCTCCACGAGTACACCCCC. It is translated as CASLYQSLHEYTP.

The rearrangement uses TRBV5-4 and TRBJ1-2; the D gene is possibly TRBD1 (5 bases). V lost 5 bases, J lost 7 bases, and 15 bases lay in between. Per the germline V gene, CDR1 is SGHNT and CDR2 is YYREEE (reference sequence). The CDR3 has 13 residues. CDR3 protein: CASRLQESRGYTF. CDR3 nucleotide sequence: TGTGCCAGCAGGCTACAGGAAAGCCGTGGCTACACCTTC.

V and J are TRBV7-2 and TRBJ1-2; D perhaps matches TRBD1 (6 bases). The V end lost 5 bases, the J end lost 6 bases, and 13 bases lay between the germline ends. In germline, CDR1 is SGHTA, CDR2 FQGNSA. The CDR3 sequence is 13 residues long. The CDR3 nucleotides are TGTGCCAGCAGCGTACGGGACAATAATGGCTACACCTTC. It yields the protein CASSVRDNNGYTF.